This paragraph reports one T cell receptor beta chain. The antigen is unknown. The data belong to a study of CD8+ T cells in alopecia areata. As for the study in general: Treated patients were given oral tofacitinib, which was dosed at 5 to 10 mg twice daily.

Treatment here: oral pan-JAK inhibitor, 5-10 mg twice daily. PBMCs provided sorted CD4+ and CD8+ T cells. TCR sequencing used cDNA made by reverse transcription of extracted RNA. Some clones are missing from TCRdb's copy, which holds only in-frame ones; the method was immunoSEQ multiplex PCR. The table lists about 220,000 clones, under 60% of them singletons, with 1.5% to 2% in the top ten. Whole-study findings and limits: In lesional scalp, particularly from alopecia totalis/universalis, clonality was higher than in normal scalp.

The CDR3 sequence is 15 residues long. The germline V and J ends were trimmed by 3 bases and 0 bases, with 11 bases remaining between them. The germline V gene has CDR1 SGHAT and CDR2 FQNNGV. The sample here was CD4+ T cells sorted from blood, taken at week 4, from a patient treated with tofacitinib. This chain connects TRBV11-2 to TRBJ1-2; D not resolved. The TCR comes from a human donor with alopecia areata. Here the CDR3 reads CASSLLYKSNYGYTF. The CDR3 DNA reads as TGTGCCAGCAGCTTGTTGTACAAATCTAACTATGGCTACACCTTC.